Each of the 9 T cell receptor beta chains below was sequenced from the same sample in a study of vaccination and CD4 T cells after COVID-19. No cognate antigen is known for these TCRs. Once obtained from cultured CD4+ T cells, the DNA was sequenced using the Oncomine TCR Beta short-read assay. Using its own MiXCR run on the PCR reads, TCRdb lists one record per CDR3 protein. The sample consists of around 10,000 distinct CDR3 sequences, over 50% of them appearing once. The treatment: roughly 10-day PBMC culture with coronavirus spike peptide pools or control peptides (ViraFEST assay). Material: CD4+ T cells from blood, cultured in vitro. The receptors were gathered from a human donor who had recovered from COVID-19.

Only a few counts were recorded for this clonotype. J is TRBJ1-5 and V is TRBV20-1; no clear D. The V gene lost 5 bases and the J gene lost 11 bases, with 13 bases spanning the gap. From germline, CDR1 is DFQATT and CDR2 SNEGSKA (reference sequence). This CDR3 has 11 residues. CDR3 protein: CSAWKRNSQHF. CDR3 coding DNA: TGCAGTGCTTGGAAAAGGAACTCCCAGCATTTT.

V and J are TRBV27 and TRBJ2-3; maybe TRBD2 (5 bases). The CDR3 runs to 15 residues. V dropped 0 bases and J dropped 3 bases, with 10 bases sitting between them. From germline, CDR1 is MNHEY and CDR2 SMNVEV (reference sequence). The CDR3 spells CASSLSSGMTDTQYF. CDR3 DNA sequence: TGTGCCAGCAGTTTATCTTCCGGGATGACAGATACGCAGTATTTT.

The chain uses TRBV19 and TRBJ2-2, with 12 bases identical to TRBD2. The CDR3 totals 16 residues. Germline-derived CDR1 and CDR2 are LNHDA and SQIVND (reference sequence). V shed 4 bases and J 6 bases; nucleotides not matched to a gene: 6. As DNA, the CDR3 is TGTGCCAGTAGTAGGCTAGCGGGGGGGCCTGCCGGGGAGCTGTTTTTT. It encodes CASSRLAGGPAGELFF. The complete variable domain, with remaining parts taken from reference TRBV19 and TRBJ2-2, reads DGGITQSPKYLFRKEGQNVTLSCEQNLNHDAMYWYRQDPGQGLRLIYYSQIVNDFQKGDIAEGYSVSREKKESFPLTVTSAQKNPTAFYLCASSRLAGGPAGELFFGEGSRLTVL.

In this sample, this clonotype turned up a few times. This sequence joins TRBV10-3 and TRBJ2-7, with D possibly being TRBD1 (5 bases). V lost 6 bases and J lost 1, with 16 bases in between. This CDR3 has 15 residues. CDR1 is ENHRY and CDR2 is SYGVKD in the germline V gene. CDR3 DNA sequence: TGTGCCATCAGCAGTATGGGGCTAGGGTCCTACGAGCAGTACTTC. Amino acids: CAISSMGLGSYEQYF.

The chain employs TRBV10-3 and TRBJ2-7, with TRBD1 matching 12 bases. CDR3 size: 12 residues. Germline V CDR1 and CDR2: ENHRY, SYGVKD. With 8 bases clipped from V and 6 bases from J, the junction kept 2 bases outside the gene matches. As DNA, the CDR3 is TGTGCCATCGGGACAGGGGGCGGCGAGCAGTACTTC. It is translated as CAIGTGGGEQYF.

This clonotype was observed a few times. This sequence joins TRBV28 and TRBJ1-5, with TRBD1 identical over 9 bases. Per the germline V gene, CDR1 is MDHEN and CDR2 is SYDVKM. This CDR3 is 18 amino acids long. Trimming at V came to 3 bases and at J to 6 bases, leaving 15 bases not matched to a gene. This CDR3 reads CASSLGGGGTGRVQPQHF. CDR3 DNA sequence: TGTGCCAGCAGTTTGGGGGGTGGTGGGACAGGGCGGGTTCAGCCCCAGCATTTT.

The chain carries TRBV6-2 or TRBV6-3 and TRBJ1-5; no definite D call. Trimming took off 0 bases at V and 1 base at J, with 1 base between the two ends. CDR3 length equals 13 residues. Germline assignment: CDR1 MNHEY and CDR2 SVGEGT. CDR3 nucleotide sequence: TGTGCCAGCAGTTACTCAAGCAATCAGCCCCAGCATTTT. Encoded protein: CASSYSSNQPQHF.

A single count supports this clonotype. The V and J genes are TRBV27 and TRBJ1-2; D not resolved. The CDR3 has 13 residues. Germline assignment: CDR1 MNHEY and CDR2 SMNVEV (reference sequence). Between the trimmed V and J ends, which lost 0 bases and 4 bases, there was a span of 6 bases. CDR3 sequence (DNA): TGTGCCAGCAGTTTATCCCGGACCTATGGCTACACCTTC. It specifies CASSLSRTYGYTF.

V is TRBV20-1 and J is TRBJ2-3; possibly TRBD1 or TRBD2 for D (5 bases each). The CDR3 has 12 residues. The germline V and J ends were trimmed by 3 bases and 2 bases, with 6 bases remaining between them. From germline, CDR1 is DFQATT and CDR2 SNEGSKA (reference sequence). The CDR3 loop reads CSASGATDTQYF. In nucleotides, the CDR3 is TGCAGTGCTAGCGGGGCCACAGATACGCAGTATTTT.